A single sample is the source of the 14 T cell receptor beta chains below, sequenced in a study of blood T cell repertoires in COVID-19. The method was immunoSEQ multiplex PCR; TCRdb's version includes in-frame clones alone and lacks a portion of them. The repertoire holds around 330,000 clones, with 85% as singletons. The sample was PBMCs or T cells enriched from blood (not recorded which). The source is a woman younger than 45 who had been exposed to COVID-19.

Comment on this clone: The same CDR3 can be traced to other DNA sequences in this sample. The genes are TRBV28 and TRBJ2-1, with 10 bases aligning to TRBD1. This CDR3 is 13 amino acids long. CDR1 and CDR2 (germline): MDHEN, SYDVKM. Trimming removed 8 bases from V and 5 bases from J; junction bases left unmatched: 3. The CDR3 here is CASRGTGDNEQFF. In DNA form, the CDR3 reads TGTGCCAGCCGAGGGACAGGGGACAATGAGCAGTTCTTC.

This clone was detected many times. The V and J genes are TRBV10-3 and TRBJ2-7; 8 nucleotides align to TRBD1. Germline-derived CDR1 and CDR2 are ENHRY and SYGVKD. The length of the CDR3 is 13 residues. With V trimmed by 3 bases and J by 5 bases, 3 bases remained unmatched. Here the CDR3 reads CAISDQGAHEQYF. DNA for the CDR3: TGTGCCATCAGTGACCAGGGGGCGCACGAGCAGTACTTC.

The count of this clone is one. The chain uses TRBV7-9 and TRBJ1-1; D possibly corresponds to TRBD1 (6 bases). V lost 5 bases to trimming and J lost 0 bases, with 10 bases between them. The CDR3 contains 14 residues. Looked up from germline, CDR1 is SEHNR and CDR2 is FQNEAQ (reference sequence). CDR3 bases: TGTGCCAGCAGCCGCCGGGACATGAACACTGAAGCTTTCTTT. Encoded protein: CASSRRDMNTEAFF.

The V and J genes are TRBV10-3 and TRBJ2-5; possible D gene TRBD1, 6 bases. The CDR3 consists of 14 residues. Trimming cost V 2 bases and J 5 bases, with 12 bases left between them. Per the germline V gene, CDR1 is ENHRY and CDR2 is SYGVKD. The CDR3: CAISEPQGTETQYF. CDR3 in DNA: TGTGCCATCAGTGAGCCACAGGGTACGGAGACCCAGTACTTC.

The genes are TRBV27 and TRBJ2-3, with TRBD2 as a possible D gene (6 bases). Germline-derived CDR1 and CDR2 are MNHEY and SMNVEV (reference sequence). Trimming cost V 2 bases and J 14 bases, with 14 bases left between them. CDR3 length: 12 amino acids. CDR3 nucleotides: TGTGCCAGCAGTTTAAGGGGAGGCAGGGTGTATTTT. It translates to CASSLRGGRVYF.

Comments on this clone: Other nucleotide sequences from this sample produce the same CDR3. V gene TRBV28 combines with J gene TRBJ2-7; 7 bases are shared with TRBD1. CDR1 MDHEN and CDR2 SYDVKM come from the germline V gene. V shed 8 bases, J shed 3 bases, and the junction held 4 bases outside the gene matches. The CDR3 loop spans 12 amino acids. The DNA of the CDR3 is TGTGCCAGCCGGGACAGAAACTACGAGCAGTACTTC. Translation gives CASRDRNYEQYF.

The V call is TRBV28, the J call TRBJ1-2; D possibly corresponds to TRBD1 (5 bases). Germline CDR1 is MDHEN and CDR2 is SYDVKM. There are 15 residues in the CDR3. Trimming took 6 bases from V and 0 from J, leaving 14 bases between them. Here the CDR3 reads CASRFTGTANYGYTF. CDR3 in DNA: TGTGCCAGCAGATTCACAGGTACAGCTAACTATGGCTACACCTTC.

V usage is TRBV4-1 and J usage is TRBJ2-1; 14 positions agree with TRBD2. Germline CDR1 is MGHRA and CDR2 is YSYEKL. This CDR3 spans 16 amino acids. After removal of 3 bases from V and 10 bases from J, the junction contained 8 bases not matched to a gene. CDR3 amino acids: CASSHAGTSGGTEQFF. The DNA of the CDR3 is TGCGCCAGCAGCCATGCCGGGACTAGCGGGGGCACCGAGCAGTTCTTC.

This chain connects TRBV5-6 to TRBJ1-5; D is perhaps TRBD1 (5 bases). This CDR3 comprises 15 residues. Germline V gives CDR1 SGHDT, CDR2 YYEEEE. Trimming took 5 bases from V and 6 from J, leaving 18 bases between them. The CDR3 DNA reads as TGTGCCAGCAGTACCGGGGGGAGGATTACTCAGCCCCAGCATTTT. It yields the protein CASSTGGRITQPQHF.

This rearrangement joins TRBV2 to TRBJ1-2; D unclear. The CDR3 consists of 16 residues. Germline CDR1 reads SNHLY; CDR2 reads FYNNEI. Trimming took 8 bases from V and 4 from J, leaving 23 bases between them. CDR3 sequence reads: CASVPGRGGPFYGYTF. CDR3 bases: TGTGCCAGCGTTCCGGGTCGAGGCGGGCCCTTCTATGGCTACACCTTC.

Written as DNA, the CDR3 is TGTGCCAGCAGCCAGATCGGGGGTTCCGGGGAGCTGTTTTTT. It yields the protein CASSQIGGSGELFF. V and J are TRBV3-1 (or the pseudogene TRBV3-2) and TRBJ2-2; D is possibly TRBD2 (6 bases). There are 14 residues in the CDR3. Trimming took 3 bases from V and 6 from J, leaving 11 bases between them. Germline V CDR1 and CDR2: LGHDT, YNNKEL (reference sequence).

The chain employs TRBV5-4 and TRBJ2-7; 13 nucleotides match TRBD2. Germline V gene lookup returns CDR1 SGHNT and CDR2 YYREEE (reference sequence). V shed 4 bases, J shed 4 bases, and the junction held 8 bases outside the gene matches. CDR3 size: 16 residues. The DNA of the CDR3 is TGTGCCAGCAGCCCGGGACTAGCGGGGCTCACATACGAGCAGTACTTC. Translating it yields CASSPGLAGLTYEQYF.

The chain couples TRBV11-3 to TRBJ2-7, with TRBD1 matching 10 bases. This CDR3 is 16 amino acids long. CDR1 and CDR2 from the germline V gene are SGHNT and YENEEA. V shed 5 bases, J shed 5 bases, and the junction held 12 bases outside the gene matches. CDR3 DNA: TGTGCCAGCAGCCGAGGTGGACAGGGGGATCGCCACGAGCAGTACTTC. It codes for CASSRGGQGDRHEQYF.

This clone was found once. The rearrangement joins TRBV21-1 to TRBJ1-4. TRBV21-1 is given as a pseudogene. This CDR3 region has 16 residues. CDR3 sequence: CASSKVRTSTNEKLFF. In nucleotides, the CDR3 is TGTGCCAGCAGCAAAGTCCGGACTTCAACTAATGAAAAACTGTTTTTT.